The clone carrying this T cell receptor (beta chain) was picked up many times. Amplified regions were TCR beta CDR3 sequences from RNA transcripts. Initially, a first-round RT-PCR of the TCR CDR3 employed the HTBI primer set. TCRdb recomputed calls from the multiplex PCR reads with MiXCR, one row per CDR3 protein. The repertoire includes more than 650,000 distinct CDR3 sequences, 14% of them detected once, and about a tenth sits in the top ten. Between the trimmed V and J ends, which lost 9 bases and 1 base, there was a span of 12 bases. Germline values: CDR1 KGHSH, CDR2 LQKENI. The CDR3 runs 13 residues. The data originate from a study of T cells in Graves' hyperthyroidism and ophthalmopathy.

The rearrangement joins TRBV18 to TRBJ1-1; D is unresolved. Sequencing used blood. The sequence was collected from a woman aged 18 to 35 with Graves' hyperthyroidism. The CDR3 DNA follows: TGTGCCAGTAGTCCGCCGCCGAACACTGAAGCTTTCTTT. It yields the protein CASSPPPNTEAFF.